This T cell receptor beta chain was sequenced for a study of cytomegalovirus exposure and HLA in healthy donors. The PCR had 60 Vbeta and 13 Jbeta primers. Profiled with immunoSEQ multiplex PCR; TCRdb holds only in-frame clones, not every one. The sample has 170,000 or so clones; roughly 88% are singletons. CDR3 length equals 14 residues. The germline V gene encodes CDR1 SGHDN and CDR2 FVKESK. V gave up 4 bases and J gave up 6 bases; unmatched junction bases: 4. This clonotype was sampled from a middle-aged man in good health and CMV-seropositive. V and J are TRBV14 and TRBJ2-3; 10 bases fit TRBD2. Sequencing was done on a sample of PBMCs. In DNA, the CDR3 is TGTGCCAGCAGCCTACTAGCGGGGTTGGATACGCAGTATTTT. Translated, it gives CASSLLAGLDTQYF.